These 19 T cell receptor beta chains came from one sample sequenced in a study of CXCR3-negative and CXCR3-positive naive CD8 T cells. Study-wide results and caveats: TRB CDR3s of CXCR3-positive naive cells were more hydrophobic than those of CXCR3-negative naive cells.

What these receptors recognize is not known. UMI-labeled TRB cDNA libraries were prepared by 5' RACE. Reprocessing the 5' RACE reads, TCRdb reports a single entry for every CDR3 protein and omits DNA. This repertoire includes tens of thousands of distinct CDR3 sequences. Sequences were obtained from naive CXCR3+ CD8+ T cells from blood. The subset: CD45RO-CCR7+CD27+CD95- naive CD8+ T cells expressing CXCR3 (TNR3+). The receptors derive from a human donor in good health. Some clones in this sample may be carry-over from other donors' samples.

This chain links TRBV28 with TRBJ2-5; TCRdb returns TRBD1, unconfirmable since there is no DNA. The CDR3 has 16 residues. Germline assignment: CDR1 MDHEN and CDR2 SYDVKM. CDR3 loop: CASSLEPGPQYETQYF.

The rearrangement links TRBV27 to TRBJ2-1. Germline CDR1 MNHEY, CDR2 SMNVEV (reference sequence). This CDR3 has 16 amino acids. The CDR3 spells CASSRVGVVNFDEQFF.

V and J are TRBV6-5 and TRBJ1-2; the TRBD1 assignment by TCRdb is unverifiable without DNA. CDR1 is MNHEY, CDR2 SVGAGI, per germline. CDR3 length: 16 residues. The CDR3 sequence: CASSYSRTGADYGYTF.

V and J are TRBV7-9 and TRBJ2-7; the D gene TCRdb calls, TRBD2, cannot be checked with no DNA. This CDR3 is built from 14 residues. CDR1 SEHNR and CDR2 FQNEAQ come from the germline V gene (reference sequence). CDR3 amino acids: CASSHGLSSYEQYF.

This chain joins TRBV12-3 or TRBV12-4 and TRBJ2-7; TCRdb proposes TRBD1, but this gene call is untestable without DNA. The CDR3 is 15 amino acids. CDR3: CASSLDGTEAYEQYF.

This sequence joins TRBV29-1 and TRBJ1-1. Germline CDR1 is SQVTM and CDR2 is ANQGSEA. This CDR3 has 18 amino acids. The CDR3 here is CSVEGQAHRVGGSTEAFF. The complete variable domain, with remaining parts taken from reference TRBV29-1 and TRBJ1-1, reads SAVISQKPSRDICQRGTSLTIQCQVDSQVTMMFWYRQQPGQSLTLIATANQGSEATYESGFVIDKFPISRPNLTFSTLTVSNMSPEDSSIYLCSVEGQAHRVGGSTEAFFGQGTRLTVV.

The rearrangement links TRBV7-9 to TRBJ2-7; without DNA, the TCRdb call of TRBD2 cannot be checked. CDR1 is SEHNR and CDR2 is FQNEAQ in the germline V gene (reference sequence). The CDR3 loop spans 16 amino acids. CDR3 sequence reads: CASSLFSAGTTYEQYF.

This rearrangement joins TRBV7-9 to TRBJ2-4. Germline V gene lookup returns CDR1 SEHNR and CDR2 FQNEAQ (reference sequence). This CDR3 has 13 residues. CDR3 sequence: CASSPRSKNIQYF.

This sequence joins TRBV25-1 and TRBJ1-2; the D gene TCRdb calls, TRBD1, cannot be checked with no DNA. The CDR3 contains 13 residues. From germline, CDR1 is MGHDK and CDR2 SYGVNS. The CDR3: CASPGKANYGYTF.

The chain couples TRBV7-7 to TRBJ2-5; TCRdb's D call, TRBD1, is unchecked because there is no DNA. Germline V CDR1 and CDR2: SSHAT, FNYEAQ (reference sequence). The CDR3 extends over 14 amino acids. The CDR3: CASSPWTGEETQYF.

The chain combines TRBV4-3 with TRBJ2-3; absent DNA, TCRdb's TRBD2 call cannot be checked. This CDR3 has 19 residues. Germline V CDR1 and CDR2: LGHNA, YSLEER. CDR3 sequence reads: CASSQESSSGGAGTDTQYF.

The J gene is TRBJ2-5, the V gene TRBV6-5; TCRdb indicates TRBD2, and absent DNA this call remains unverified. The CDR3 covers 15 residues. Germline CDR1 and CDR2: MNHEY and SVGAGI. The CDR3 spells CASSYQLAGVETQYF.

The CDR3 loop reads CASSQDTGGGANEQFF. The chain employs TRBV14 and TRBJ2-1; the D gene TCRdb calls, TRBD2, cannot be checked with no DNA. The CDR3 consists of 16 residues. From germline, CDR1 is SGHDN and CDR2 FVKESK.

V is TRBV12-3 or TRBV12-4 and J is TRBJ1-2; TCRdb reports TRBD1, a call that lacks DNA to check it against. This CDR3 has 13 amino acids. This CDR3 reads CASGPGTGGGYTF.

The chain carries TRBV7-3 and TRBJ1-4; the TRBD1 assignment by TCRdb is unverifiable without DNA. The V gene's germline CDR1 is SGHTA and CDR2 FQGTGA. The CDR3 length is 14 residues. CDR3 sequence: CASSRDPLDEKLFF.

The chain combines TRBV29-1 with TRBJ2-7; lacking DNA, the TRBD1 call made by TCRdb goes unchecked. Germline values: CDR1 SQVTM, CDR2 ANQGSEA. This CDR3 is 15 amino acids long. CDR3 protein: CSVPLGQGSPYEQYF.

V usage is TRBV7-9 and J usage is TRBJ1-2. The CDR3 is made up of 15 amino acids. Germline V gives CDR1 SEHNR, CDR2 FQNEAQ (reference sequence). This CDR3 reads CASSLGPGTPYGYTF.

V and J are TRBV7-9 and TRBJ2-1; the TCRdb call, TRBD2, lacks DNA for checking. The germline V gene encodes CDR1 SEHNR and CDR2 FQNEAQ (reference sequence). The CDR3 covers 12 residues. CDR3 residues: CASTRHPGEQFF.

The chain uses TRBV7-2 and TRBJ2-4; the D call of TRBD1 rests on TCRdb alone, since no DNA is present to check it. The CDR3 length is 16 residues. Germline V gene sequence: CDR1 SGHTA, CDR2 FQGNSA. The CDR3 spells CASSSEPGQGVLVQYF. The full variable domain, rest sourced from reference TRBV7-2 and TRBJ2-4, is GAGVSQSPSNKVTEKGKDVELRCDPISGHTALYWYRQSLGQGLEFLIYFQGNSAPDKSGLPSDRFSAERTGGSVSTLTIQRTQQEDSAVYLCASSSEPGQGVLVQYFGAGTRLSVL.